This TCR beta chain was observed in a study of monozygotic twins with inflammatory bowel disease. Germline V gives CDR1 SGHRS, CDR2 YFSETQ. The CDR3 runs 15 residues. Collection of a roughly 2.3 ml blood sample took place per donor. For every TCR library, roughly 3.5 ug of total RNA was used. Reanalyzing the 5' RACE reads, TCRdb keeps one entry per CDR3 protein, without DNA. This sample contains under 150,000 distinct CDR3 sequences. V is TRBV5-1 and J is TRBJ1-5. This receptor was taken from a human donor with ulcerative colitis or Crohn's disease, or a healthy co-twin of an affected twin (not recorded which). What was sequenced was blood. The CDR3 here is CASREDGYSNQPQHF.